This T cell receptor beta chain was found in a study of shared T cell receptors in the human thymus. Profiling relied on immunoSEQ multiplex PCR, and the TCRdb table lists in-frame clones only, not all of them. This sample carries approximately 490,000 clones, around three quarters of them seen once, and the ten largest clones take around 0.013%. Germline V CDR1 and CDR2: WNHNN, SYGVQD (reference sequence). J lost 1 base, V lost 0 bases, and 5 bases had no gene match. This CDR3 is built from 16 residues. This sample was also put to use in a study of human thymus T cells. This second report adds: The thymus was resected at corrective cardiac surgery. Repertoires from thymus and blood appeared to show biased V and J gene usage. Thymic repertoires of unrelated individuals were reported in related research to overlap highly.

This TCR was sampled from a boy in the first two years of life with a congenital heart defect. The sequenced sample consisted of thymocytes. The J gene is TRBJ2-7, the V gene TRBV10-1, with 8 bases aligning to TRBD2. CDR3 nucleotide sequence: TGCGCCAGCAGTGAGTCTGGCGGGGGGCCGTCCTACGAGCAGTACTTC. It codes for CASSESGGGPSYEQYF.